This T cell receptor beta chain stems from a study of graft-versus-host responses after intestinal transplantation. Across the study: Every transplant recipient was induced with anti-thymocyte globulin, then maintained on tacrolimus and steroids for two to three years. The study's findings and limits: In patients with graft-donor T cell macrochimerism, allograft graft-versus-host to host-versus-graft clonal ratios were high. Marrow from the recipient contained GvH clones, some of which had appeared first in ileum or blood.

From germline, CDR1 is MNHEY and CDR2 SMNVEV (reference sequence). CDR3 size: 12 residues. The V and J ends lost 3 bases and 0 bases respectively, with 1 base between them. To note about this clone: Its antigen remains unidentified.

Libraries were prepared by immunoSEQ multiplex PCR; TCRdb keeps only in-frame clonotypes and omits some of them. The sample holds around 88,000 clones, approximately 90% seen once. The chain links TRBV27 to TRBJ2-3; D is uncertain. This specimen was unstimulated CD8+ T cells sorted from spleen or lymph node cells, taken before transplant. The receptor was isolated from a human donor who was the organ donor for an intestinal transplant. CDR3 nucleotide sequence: TGTGCCAGCAGTTTTAGCACAGATACGCAGTATTTT. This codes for CASSFSTDTQYF.